This T cell receptor beta chain was identified in a study of spatial heterogeneity in lung cancer. The overall study: Taken at a median of approximately two years after resection, follow-up PBMC samples underwent sequencing when available. Raw sequencing reads included, on average, more than eight appearances of each unique TCR and UMI combination.

Time point defined: blood at routine non-recurrence follow-up after resection. In each case, whole RNA from tumor, nontumor lung or frozen PBMC was sequenced unsorted. V lost 6 bases, J lost 2 bases, and 16 bases lay in between. CDR3 length: 15 residues. CDR1 is MDHEN and CDR2 is SYDVKM in the germline V gene. A single record per CDR3 protein comes from TCRdb applying MiXCR to the 5' RACE reads. The sample yields about 120,000 distinct CDR3 sequences, more than 10% seen once. The J gene is TRBJ1-2, the V gene TRBV28; D uncertain. The sequencing here drew on PBMCs, taken at follow-up. The source of this sequence is a female donor with early-stage non-small cell lung cancer. CDR3 nucleotide sequence: TGTGCCAGCAGCAACTATGGGCAGTTAAACTATGGCTACACCTTC. It encodes CASSNYGQLNYGYTF.